This T cell receptor beta chain was sequenced in a study of tissue T cells after allogeneic stem cell transplantation. Notes on the study in general: Anatomically similar tissues had similar TCR repertoires within each patient.

Concerning this clone: Its target is unknown.

Autopsy tissues included GI tract, liver, skin and lymphoid organs. The table came from immunoSEQ multiplex PCR; TCRdb's copy has only in-frame clones and leaves some out. The table has 9,000 to 10,000 clones, 60% seen once; the top ten hold 9.6%. V lost 6 bases, J lost 0 bases, and 6 bases lay in between. Germline V CDR1 and CDR2: SGHRS, YFSETQ. The CDR3 is 12 amino acids. The specimen was tissue from the jejunum, collected at autopsy. The chain uses TRBV5-1 and TRBJ2-5, with D maybe TRBD1 (5 bases). The clonotype comes from a woman aged 18 to 55 with breast cancer. DNA of the CDR3: TGCGCCAGCAAACAGGACCAAGAGACCCAGTACTTC. Amino acids: CASKQDQETQYF.